Detailed here is one TCR beta chain. This specimen belongs to a study of T cell responses to AZD1222 COVID-19 vaccine. Sequencing used immunoSEQ multiplex PCR; TCRdb keeps in-frame clones, though not all of them. Of over 150,000 clones in the sample, approximately 92% were seen once. The material was peripheral blood, obtained 28 days after the second dose of the MenACWY control vaccine. This TCR was sampled from an adult who received the MenACWY meningococcal vaccine as a control.

CDR3 nucleotide sequence: TGTGCCAGCAGCTTAAGCAGGGGCGGTGAAAAACTGTTTTTT. This sequence encodes CASSLSRGGEKLFF. The chain links TRBV7-9 to TRBJ1-4; a weak D match, TRBD1 (6 bases). The CDR3 length is 14 residues. V dropped 2 bases and J dropped 7 bases, with 11 bases sitting between them. The germline CDR1 and CDR2 sequences are SEHNR and FQNEAQ (reference sequence).